Listed below are T cell receptor beta chains from one sample, sequenced in a study of T cells in Graves' hyperthyroidism and ophthalmopathy. MiXCR was run by TCRdb on the multiplex PCR reads, yielding one entry per CDR3 protein. The sample lists 300,000 to 500,000 distinct CDR3 sequences; roughly 13% were seen once. Sequences were obtained from blood. All receptors come from a man aged 50 or older with Graves' ophthalmopathy. CDR3s include the opening cysteine and the closing phenylalanine or tryptophan. The D gene is left open where the match is weak. Clone size is shown for a subset of rows, as once, few, many or a class of expanded clone.

v_call: TRBV6-4; clone_size: many; j_call: TRBJ2-3; cdr3_length: 15; d_call: TRBD2; cdr3_nt: TGTGCCACGAGGCCCGGACTAGCGGTCACAGATACGCAGTATTTT; cdr3_aa: CATRPGLAVTDTQYF
v_call: TRBV5-1; clone_size: many; j_call: TRBJ2-2; cdr3_length: 14; d_call: .; cdr3_nt: TGCGCCAGCAGCTTCCCCAGTATCACCGGGGAGCTGTTTTTT; cdr3_aa: CASSFPSITGELFF
v_call: TRBV27; clone_size: many; j_call: TRBJ1-6; cdr3_length: 20; d_call: .; cdr3_nt: TGTGCCAGCAGTCCGCGGGAGGACAGACTACCTTCTCCCCTAGGTGAACCCCTCCACTTT; cdr3_aa: CASSPREDRLPSPLGEPLHF
v_call: TRBV6-1; clone_size: .; j_call: TRBJ2-7; cdr3_length: 17; d_call: .; cdr3_nt: TGTGCCAGCAGTGAAGCGAGGGACCGGGGTTCCTTCTACGAGCAGTACTTC; cdr3_aa: CASSEARDRGSFYEQYF
v_call: TRBV15; clone_size: few; j_call: TRBJ2-1; cdr3_length: 14; d_call: TRBD2; cdr3_nt: TGTGCCACCAGCAGAGCTGCAGGGAGGGATGAGCAGTTCTTC; cdr3_aa: CATSRAAGRDEQFF
v_call: TRBV7-6; clone_size: many; j_call: TRBJ2-5; cdr3_length: 17; d_call: TRBD2; cdr3_nt: TGTGCCAGCAGCTTAGCGGGAGGGCACGGCAACGGAGAGACCCAGTACTTC; cdr3_aa: CASSLAGGHGNGETQYF
v_call: TRBV19; clone_size: .; j_call: TRBJ2-5; cdr3_length: 14; d_call: .; cdr3_nt: TGTGCCAGTAGTCTAGGGACTCTCGCAGAGACCCAGTACTTC; cdr3_aa: CASSLGTLAETQYF
v_call: TRBV13; clone_size: once; j_call: TRBJ2-5; cdr3_length: 14; d_call: .; cdr3_nt: TGTGCCAGCAGCTTAGACGCGGCCCAAGAGACCCAGTACTTC; cdr3_aa: CASSLDAAQETQYF
v_call: TRBV12-3/TRBV12-4; clone_size: .; j_call: TRBJ1-1; cdr3_length: 14; d_call: .; cdr3_nt: TGTGCCAGCAGTTTTCTGGGAATGAACACTGAAGCTTTCTTT; cdr3_aa: CASSFLGMNTEAFF
v_call: TRBV20-1; clone_size: many; j_call: TRBJ2-1; cdr3_length: 13; d_call: .; cdr3_nt: TGCAGCGCTAGGGACTCCGGGAACAATGAGCAGTTCTTC; cdr3_aa: CSARDSGNNEQFF
v_call: TRBV3-1; clone_size: few; j_call: TRBJ2-5; cdr3_length: 12; d_call: TRBD2; cdr3_nt: TGTGCCAGCAGCCCTTCGGGGACTAGCTTCTACTTC; cdr3_aa: CASSPSGTSFYF